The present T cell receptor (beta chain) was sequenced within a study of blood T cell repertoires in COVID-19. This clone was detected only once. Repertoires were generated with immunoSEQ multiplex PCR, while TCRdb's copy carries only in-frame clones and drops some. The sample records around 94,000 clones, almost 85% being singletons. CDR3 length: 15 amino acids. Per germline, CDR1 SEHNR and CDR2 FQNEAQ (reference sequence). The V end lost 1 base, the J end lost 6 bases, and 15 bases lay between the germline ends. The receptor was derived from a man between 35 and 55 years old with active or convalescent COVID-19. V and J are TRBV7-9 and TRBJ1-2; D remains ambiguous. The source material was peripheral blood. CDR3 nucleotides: TGTGCCAGCAGCTTAGTTAGTCGAGGGAAGGATGGCTACACCTTC. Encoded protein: CASSLVSRGKDGYTF.